The source of this T cell receptor beta chain is a study of OX40 agonist ivuxolimab in advanced cancers. Study findings and constraints: The investigators did not determine what antigen specificity the expanded peripheral T cells had.

The germline CDR1 and CDR2 sequences are MGHRA and YSYEKL. V was trimmed by 1 base and J by 4 bases, leaving 10 bases between them. CDR3 size: 14 residues. No patient had autoimmune disease or received systemic immunosuppression. Only in-frame clones appear in the TCRdb table, and some are missing; sequencing was by immunoSEQ multiplex PCR. The data show 65,000 to 80,000 clones, around nine tenths seen once. With regard to this clone: Its antigen is not known.

This sequence was found in an adult with an advanced solid tumor such as melanoma, head and neck, liver or kidney cancer. The sample here was CD4+ or CD8+ T cells sorted from blood, taken in a trial of the OX40 agonist ivuxolimab. The V and J genes are TRBV4-1 and TRBJ1-2, with D uncertain. The CDR3 spells CASSQGLTVYGYTF. Here the CDR3 DNA reads TGCGCCAGCAGCCAAGGGTTAACGGTCTATGGCTACACCTTC.